Detailed here is one TCR beta chain. Its antigen is still unknown. No much larger clonotype is one base removed from it; base qualities were not supplied. Library prep was done by UMI-ligation and nested PCR. The beta constant-region primer consisted of an equimolar mixture of two oligonucleotides that together covered TRBC1 and TRBC2. A single-stranded oligonucleotide containing the SP2 primer and a 12-nucleotide UMI was joined to the 3' end of the cDNA by T4 RNA ligase 1. Four rounds of PCR, combining the SP2 primer with nested alpha and beta constant-region primers, were used to amplify the ligated cDNA. Incubation of the ligation reaction lasted about 19-24 hours at 16 degrees C. To avoid over-amplification, PCR2 was usually performed as a SYBR Green qPCR and halted once a predetermined threshold was reached. Every purification after the first one was done using Agencourt AMPure XP magnetic beads. Libraries were quantified by Qubit and checked on a TapeStation, where a main peak was expected near 650 bp. Pooled libraries were sequenced on an Illumina MiSeq using v2 2x251 paired-end kits, and typically roughly 0.9-2.2 million reads were obtained per sample. Libraries were pooled at approximately 4 nM per sample, and roughly 5-7.5% PhiX was added to improve cluster recognition. On the study's bioinformatics: Using tag matching that tolerated one base-pair mismatch, Decombinator assigned V and J genes to FASTQ reads that had been processed by Demultiplexor. Collapsinator used UMIs to correct both sequencing errors and frequency errors arising from PCR heterogeneity. CDR3Translator translated TCRs and extracted CDR3s from the conserved cysteine to the FGXG phenylalanine, flagging non-productive sequences. Gini, Shannon entropy and inverse Simpson indices were calculated on repertoires that had been subsampled to equal numbers of UMI-defined TCRs. Clonotype abundance distributions were fitted to a power law by maximum likelihood within the linear range. Similar UMI counts, unique TCR numbers and clonal distributions were obtained with the pipeline and with MIGEC on one naive CD8 sample. The repertoires were searched for around 7,000 CMV-associated CDR3 sequences that had been compiled from VDJdb and a published dataset. TCRdb ran its own pipeline on the public reads, namely fastp trimming at Q25 and MiXCR clone calling, and kept in-frame beta chains. All rows with the same CDR3 protein become a single entry with the most common DNA and genes. TCRdb's processing, not the authors', yielded these V and J calls. For this sample the table gives around 29,000 distinct CDR3 sequences, of which around 10% were detected only once. The top ten clones comprise roughly 18% of the sample.

This entry is derived from a study of naive and memory T cell subsets (dated by TCRdb to the late 2010s). For the wider study: The study applied an open-source, UMI-based TCR alpha and beta sequencing pipeline to sorted naive and memory peripheral blood T cell subsets. RNA was DNase-treated and reverse transcribed with TCR constant-region primers, mostly using SuperScript III. Complete agreement was observed between the functional CMV T cell responses and the IgG serology results.

What the authors observed across the whole study: After error correction, only a single occurrence was seen for over 95% of naive TCR sequences, so much steeper abundance distributions were produced than in memory subsets. Gini index rose and Shannon and inverse Simpson diversity fell from naive through CM, EM and EMRA in both CD4 and CD8 cells. A clonotype was defined as a single alpha or beta chain sequence rather than as a paired alpha/beta receptor. RNA-based TCR counts may be influenced by expression changes linked to T cell activation and differentiation. TCR abundance followed a power law with an exponent that was different for naive and memory subsets but consistent across the three individuals. The repertoire findings for the naive and memory subsets could not be validated, as no ground truth was available.

TCR alpha and beta chain libraries were amplified separately from the second PCR step onward. To determine each donor's CMV status, fresh PBMCs were stimulated overnight with CMV viral lysate, and IFNgamma production from CD4+ T cells was then assessed. CD4 T cells were positively selected with Miltenyi beads, followed by positive selection of CD8 T cells from the CD4-negative fraction. After staining for CD3, CD4, CD8, CD45RA, CD27 and a live/dead dye, cells were sorted on a BD Aria II into four subsets based on CD45RA and CD27. The sorting gate for effector memory cells was CD45RA-CD27-, and the sorting gate for EMRA cells was CD45RA+CD27-. Blood came from three healthy volunteers, each fractionated into CD4 and CD8 T cells and then into four differentiation subsets. Around 120 ml of peripheral blood was drawn per donor, and PBMC were isolated by Ficoll-Paque PLUS density-gradient centrifugation. After sorting, cells were lysed in RLT buffer, RNA was extracted using a Qiagen RNeasy kit, and the extracted RNA was stored at -80 degrees C.

The specimen was effector memory CD4+ T cells from blood. This specimen's cell subset or site label, per the study, means: effector memory, CD45RA- CD27-. The sequence came from a human donor in good health.

The DNA is TGTGCCGGAACGGGTTTTGGCACAGATACGCAGTATTTT. It translates to CAGTGFGTDTQYF. The rearranged segments are TRBV7-3 and TRBJ2-3; the D gene identity is not certain. The germline V gene encodes CDR1 SGHTA and CDR2 FQGTGA. The trim is 11 bases for V and 1 base for J, with a gap of 13 bases between the germline ends. Its CDR3 holds 13 amino acids, cysteine through phenylalanine. The read is trimmed to its CDR3 DNA, 39 bases read in frame from base 1. Joined to the reference TRBV7-3 and TRBJ2-3 proteins, this CDR3 gives the full variable domain: GAGVSQTPSNKVTEKGKYVELRCDPISGHTALYWYRQSLGQGPEFLIYFQGTGAADDSGLPNDRFFAVRPEGSVSTLKIQRTERGDSAVYLCAGTGFGTDTQYFGPGTRLTVL.